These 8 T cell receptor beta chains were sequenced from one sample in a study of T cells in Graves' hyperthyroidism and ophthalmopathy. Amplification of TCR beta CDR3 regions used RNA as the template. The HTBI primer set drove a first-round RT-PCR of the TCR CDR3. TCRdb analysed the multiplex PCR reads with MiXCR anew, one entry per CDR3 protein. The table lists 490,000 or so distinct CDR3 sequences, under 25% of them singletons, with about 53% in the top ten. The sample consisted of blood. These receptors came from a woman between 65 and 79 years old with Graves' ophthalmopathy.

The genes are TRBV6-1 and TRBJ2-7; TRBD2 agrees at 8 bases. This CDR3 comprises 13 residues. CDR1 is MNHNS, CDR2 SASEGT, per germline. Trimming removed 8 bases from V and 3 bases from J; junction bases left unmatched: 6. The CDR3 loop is CASQEREHYEQYF. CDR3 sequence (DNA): TGTGCCAGCCAGGAGCGGGAGCACTACGAGCAGTACTTC.

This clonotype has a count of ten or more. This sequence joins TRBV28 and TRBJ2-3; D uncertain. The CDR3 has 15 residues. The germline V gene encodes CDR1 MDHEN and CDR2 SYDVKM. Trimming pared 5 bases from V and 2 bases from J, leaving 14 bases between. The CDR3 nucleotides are TGTGCCAGCAGTCTACCAGCAGCGCTCACAGATACGCAGTATTTT. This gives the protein CASSLPAALTDTQYF.

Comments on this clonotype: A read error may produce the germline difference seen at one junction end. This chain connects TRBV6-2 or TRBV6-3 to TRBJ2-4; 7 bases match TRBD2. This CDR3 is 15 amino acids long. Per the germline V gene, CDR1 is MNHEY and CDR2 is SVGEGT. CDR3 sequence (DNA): TGTGCCAGCAGGTCTAGGCGGGAGCGGAAAACCATTCAGTACTTC. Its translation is CASRSRRERKTIQYF.

The CDR3 coding sequence is TGTGCCAGCAGTGTTGATACTAGCACTGGAAACACCATATATTTT. As protein: CASSVDTSTGNTIYF. The chain couples TRBV6-1 to TRBJ1-3; D is unclear. V lost 4 bases and J 2 bases, leaving 12 bases between the germline ends. The CDR3 consists of 15 residues. The V gene's germline CDR1 is MNHNS and CDR2 SASEGT.

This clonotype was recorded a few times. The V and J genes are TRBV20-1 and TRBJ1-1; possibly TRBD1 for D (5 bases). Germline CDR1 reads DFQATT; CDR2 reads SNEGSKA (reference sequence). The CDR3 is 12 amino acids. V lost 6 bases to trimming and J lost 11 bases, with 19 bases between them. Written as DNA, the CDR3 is TGCAGTGCGGGTGACGACATTGGGGGGGCTTTCTTT. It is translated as CSAGDDIGGAFF.

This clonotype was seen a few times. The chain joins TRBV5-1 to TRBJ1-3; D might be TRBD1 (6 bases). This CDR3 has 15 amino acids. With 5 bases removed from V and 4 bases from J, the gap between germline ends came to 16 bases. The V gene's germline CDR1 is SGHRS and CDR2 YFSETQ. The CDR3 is CASRAQAGQGNTIYF. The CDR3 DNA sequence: TGCGCCAGCAGAGCTCAGGCGGGACAAGGAAACACCATATATTTT.

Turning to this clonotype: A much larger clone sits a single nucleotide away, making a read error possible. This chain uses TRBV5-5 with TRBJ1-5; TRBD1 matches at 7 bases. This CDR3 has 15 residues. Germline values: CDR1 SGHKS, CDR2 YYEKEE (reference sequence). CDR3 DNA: TGTGCCAGCAGCGTTACAGGGGATAGCAATCAGCCCCCGCATTTT. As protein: CASSVTGDSNQPPHF.

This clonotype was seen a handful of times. For the CDR3, the DNA is TGTGCCATCAGCTTGGGCCCGCCGGGCGAGCAGTACTTC. Translated: CAISLGPPGEQYF. The V gene is TRBV10-3, the J gene TRBJ2-7; D gene unclear. The germline V gene has CDR1 ENHRY and CDR2 SYGVKD. The ends were cut back, 6 bases at V and 6 bases at J, with 15 bases in the middle. The CDR3 is 13 residues long.